Following are 28 T cell receptor beta chains from one sample sequenced in a study of beta chain features in type 1 diabetes. The antigens of these receptors remain unknown. Study-level results: Moderately but significantly shorter TCRB CDR3s were found in Type 1 diabetes patients in all four CD4+ subsets.

Expressed TCRB transcripts were sequenced after all isolated RNA was converted to cDNA. Sequenced by immunoSEQ multiplex PCR; TCRdb stores in-frame clones only, minus some. Seen here are around 340,000 clones, around 9% observed once, and the top ten hold less than 1.2%. The material sequenced was central memory CD4+ T cells from blood. Receptors originate from a man in his thirties or forties with type 1 diabetes.

V gene TRBV10-3 combines with J gene TRBJ2-3; 7 positions match TRBD2. The germline V gene encodes CDR1 ENHRY and CDR2 SYGVKD. This CDR3 is 13 amino acids long. Trimming took 6 bases from V and 8 from J; bases not matched to a gene: 8. For the CDR3, the DNA is TGTGCCATCAGCTATGAAGGGGAGGGTACGCAGTATTTT. Protein product: CAISYEGEGTQYF.

The chain couples TRBV5-5 to TRBJ1-1; D remains ambiguous. V lost 2 bases and J 1 base, leaving 6 bases between the germline ends. The CDR3 contains 13 residues. The germline V gene encodes CDR1 SGHKS and CDR2 YYEKEE (reference sequence). CDR3 in amino acids: CASSLLRNTEAFF. The DNA for the CDR3 is TGTGCCAGCAGCTTACTCAGGAACACTGAAGCTTTCTTT.

The chain carries TRBV4-1 and TRBJ2-3, with a tentative D call TRBD2 (7 bases). CDR1 MGHRA and CDR2 YSYEKL come from the germline V gene. Deletions cut 1 base from V and 5 bases from J, with 13 bases between. CDR3 length: 15 amino acids. CDR3 DNA sequence: TGCGCCAGCAGCCAAGCAGAGGGGGGGCGAGATACGCAGTATTTT. It encodes CASSQAEGGRDTQYF.

This clone has more than one count but fewer than ten. The chain employs TRBV19 and TRBJ1-5; D not resolved. The CDR3 length is 16 residues. The germline V gene encodes CDR1 LNHDA and CDR2 SQIVND (reference sequence). The germline V and J ends were trimmed by 10 bases and 0 bases, with 19 bases remaining between them. The CDR3 DNA reads as TGTGCCACCAGGCAGAGGCAGGCAGTTAGCAATCAGCCCCAGCATTTT. Encoded protein: CATRQRQAVSNQPQHF.

This clone was detected only a few times. The chain combines TRBV5-6 with TRBJ1-2, with no clear D. The V gene lost 4 bases and the J gene lost 8 bases, with 12 bases spanning the gap. The CDR3 is 12 residues long. Germline values: CDR1 SGHDT, CDR2 YYEEEE. The CDR3 reads CASSVSVGGYTF. CDR3 bases: TGTGCCAGCAGCGTTTCAGTAGGCGGCTACACCTTC.

This clone was counted between two and nine times. The chain uses TRBV7-2 and TRBJ2-1; TRBD2 might be the D (5 bases). CDR1 SGHTA and CDR2 FQGNSA come from the germline V gene. The ends were cut back, 2 bases at V and 5 bases at J, with 13 bases in the middle. CDR3 length: 15 residues. In nucleotides, the CDR3 is TGTGCCAGCAGCTTACCGGGGTTCCGTAACAATGAGCAGTTCTTC. Its protein is CASSLPGFRNNEQFF.

The chain has TRBV4-3 and TRBJ2-7, with 8 positions matching TRBD1. Germline V gene lookup returns CDR1 LGHNA and CDR2 YSLEER. The CDR3 has 14 amino acids. V gave up 4 bases and J gave up 5 bases; unmatched junction bases: 7. CDR3 bases: TGCGCCAGCAGCCTTTCGGACAGGGTCCACGAGCAGTACTTC. Its protein is CASSLSDRVHEQYF.

The gene calls are TRBV7-2 and TRBJ2-5, with TRBD1 as a possible D gene (5 bases). The CDR3 spans 16 residues. Germline V gene sequence: CDR1 SGHTA, CDR2 FQGNSA. V gave up 6 bases and J gave up 2 bases, with 19 bases separating them. For the CDR3, the DNA is TGTGCCAGCAGTCAAGGGTCTGCAGGGATACAAGAGACCCAGTACTTC. Amino acid sequence: CASSQGSAGIQETQYF.

This chain uses TRBV5-1 with TRBJ1-1; D is undetermined. Germline V gene sequence: CDR1 SGHRS, CDR2 YFSETQ. This CDR3 region has 13 residues. V dropped 3 bases and J dropped 1 base, with 7 bases sitting between them. CDR3 sequence reads: CASSSHRNTEAFF. DNA for the CDR3: TGCGCCAGCAGCTCCCACAGGAACACTGAAGCTTTCTTT.

The table lists this clone with a few counts. V is TRBV30 and J is TRBJ2-7; a weak D match, TRBD2 (5 bases). The CDR3 has 13 residues. Deletions cut 0 bases from V and 3 bases from J, with 9 bases between. In germline, CDR1 is GTSNPN, CDR2 SVGIG (reference sequence). CDR3 nucleotide sequence: TGTGCCTGGAGTGTACTGACTAACTACGAGCAGTACTTC. Protein: CAWSVLTNYEQYF.

The chain employs TRBV5-1 and TRBJ1-2, with D tentatively TRBD1 (5 bases). Trimming stripped 0 bases from V and 3 bases from J, with 6 bases between. Germline CDR1 is SGHRS and CDR2 is YFSETQ. The CDR3 spans 13 residues. The DNA of the CDR3 is TGCGCCAGCAGCTTGGAGACAGACTATGGCTACACCTTC. Protein sequence: CASSLETDYGYTF.

The chain carries TRBV5-1 and TRBJ2-2; D may be TRBD1 or TRBD2 (5 bases each). The CDR3 consists of 15 residues. The V end lost 4 bases, the J end lost 1 base, and 11 bases lay between the germline ends. CDR1 and CDR2 (germline): SGHRS, YFSETQ. The CDR3 DNA reads as TGCGCCAGCAGCGCCGGGACCGAGAACACCGGGGAGCTGTTTTTT. Translating it yields CASSAGTENTGELFF.

This clone occurred a few times. This chain uses TRBV6-5 with TRBJ1-1; D is unresolved. V was shortened by 2 bases and J by 3 bases, with 7 bases between the two germline ends. The CDR3 runs 13 residues. Looked up from germline, CDR1 is MNHEY and CDR2 is SVGAGI. CDR3 sequence: CASSYREDTEAFF. The CDR3 DNA is TGTGCCAGCAGTTACCGGGAAGACACTGAAGCTTTCTTT.

There are a few counts of this clone. This rearrangement joins TRBV5-4 to TRBJ2-3, with D tentatively TRBD2 (7 bases). CDR1 is SGHNT, CDR2 YYREEE, per germline (reference sequence). The CDR3 runs to 15 residues. V gave up 0 bases and J gave up 4 bases, with 12 bases separating them. Here the CDR3 DNA reads TGTGCCAGCAGCTTGGCGGGGGGCCTCGCAGATACGCAGTATTTT. Its translation is CASSLAGGLADTQYF.

This clone occurred a few times. The chain combines TRBV6-5 with TRBJ2-7; D is unresolved. This CDR3 is built from 11 residues. Germline V gives CDR1 MNHEY, CDR2 SVGAGI. The V end was cut by 5 bases, the J end by 4 bases, with 6 bases between. The CDR3: CASSREYEQYF. In nucleotides, the CDR3 is TGTGCCAGCAGTCGCGAATACGAGCAGTACTTC.

The V and J genes are TRBV11-2 and TRBJ2-5; D possibly matches TRBD1 or TRBD2 (6 bases each). Germline-derived CDR1 and CDR2 are SGHAT and FQNNGV. This CDR3 has 14 residues. The V end was cut by 1 base, the J end by 3 bases, with 9 bases between. Written as DNA, the CDR3 is TGTGCCAGCAGCTTAGTAGGGGGGAAAGAGACCCAGTACTTC. Its translation: CASSLVGGKETQYF.

The rearrangement links TRBV6-6 to TRBJ2-5; D unclear. V was shortened by 6 bases and J by 5 bases, with 19 bases between the two germline ends. The V gene's germline CDR1 is MNHNY and CDR2 SVGAGI (reference sequence). This CDR3 comprises 15 residues. The CDR3 protein is CASSPPLGAVETQYF. CDR3 coding DNA: TGTGCCAGCAGCCCCCCTCTGGGTGCAGTGGAGACCCAGTACTTC.

V and J are TRBV11-2 and TRBJ2-5; 9 nucleotides line up with TRBD1. This CDR3 region has 17 residues. CDR1 is SGHAT, CDR2 FQNNGV, per germline. The ends lost 1 base at V and 7 bases at J; junction bases unmatched: 13. CDR3 amino acids: CASSLVGLRDRDGTQYF. The CDR3 region has the DNA TGTGCCAGCAGCTTAGTTGGTCTTCGGGACAGGGATGGGACCCAGTACTTC.

The J gene is TRBJ2-2, the V gene TRBV9; no clear D. Germline lookup yields CDR1 SGDLS and CDR2 YYNGEE. The CDR3 loop spans 13 amino acids. V was shortened by 0 bases and J by 4 bases, with 4 bases between the two germline ends. CDR3 coding DNA: TGTGCCAGCAGCGTAGCTCCCACCGGGGAGCTGTTTTTT. It codes for CASSVAPTGELFF.

This sequence joins TRBV2 and TRBJ2-1; TRBD2 is a possible D gene (6 bases). CDR1 is SNHLY, CDR2 FYNNEI, per germline. The ends were cut back, 3 bases at V and 9 bases at J, with 15 bases in the middle. The CDR3 runs 14 residues. The CDR3 is CASSELTRFVEQFF. The DNA for the CDR3 is TGTGCCAGCAGTGAGTTGACTAGATTTGTTGAGCAGTTCTTC. Supplemented by reference TRBV2 and TRBJ2-1, the full variable domain reads EPEVTQTPSHQVTQMGQEVILRCVPISNHLYFYWYRQILGQKVEFLVSFYNNEISEKSEIFDDQFSVERPDGSNFTLKIRSTKLEDSAMYFCASSELTRFVEQFFGPGTRLTVL.

The chain recombines TRBV28 with TRBJ1-2, with 9 positions matching TRBD1. The V gene end was trimmed by 5 bases and the J gene end by 6 bases; junction bases not matched to a gene: 22. Germline V gene sequence: CDR1 MDHEN, CDR2 SYDVKM. The CDR3 totals 19 residues. CDR3 residues: CASSLRSLTGGGNQNGYTF. In nucleotides, the CDR3 is TGTGCCAGCAGTCTTCGCTCCCTGACAGGGGGGGGAAATCAGAATGGCTACACCTTC.

This clone was detected only a few times. This rearrangement joins TRBV4-3 to TRBJ2-3; TRBD2 matches at 9 bases. This CDR3 is 16 amino acids long. V gave up 0 bases and J gave up 5 bases; unmatched junction bases: 6. Germline CDR1 LGHNA, CDR2 YSLEER. The CDR3 nucleotides read TGCGCCAGCAGCCAAGAAGGAGCGGGGGGAGGAGATACGCAGTATTTT. The encoded protein is CASSQEGAGGGDTQYF.

The J gene is TRBJ2-5, the V gene TRBV11-2; 12 positions match TRBD2. CDR3 size: 15 residues. V shed 3 bases, J shed 4 bases, and the junction held 3 bases outside the gene matches. CDR1 is SGHAT and CDR2 is FQNNGV in the germline V gene. The DNA for the CDR3 is TGTGCCAGCAGCTTTGGGACTAGCGGGTCAGAGACCCAGTACTTC. As protein: CASSFGTSGSETQYF.

This clone was recorded a few times. The J gene is TRBJ2-5, the V gene TRBV11-2, with 10 bases aligning to TRBD2. V gave up 3 bases and J gave up 2 bases; unmatched junction bases: 3. CDR1 and CDR2 from the germline V gene are SGHAT and FQNNGV. This CDR3 is 15 amino acids long. The CDR3 region is CASSFTSGAQETQYF. As DNA, the CDR3 is TGTGCCAGCAGCTTCACTAGCGGGGCGCAAGAGACCCAGTACTTC.

This clone was seen only a few times. The V call is TRBV18, the J call TRBJ2-1, with TRBD2 matching 14 bases. With 2 bases clipped from V and 9 bases from J, the junction kept 3 bases outside the gene matches. This CDR3 region has 15 residues. Germline assignment: CDR1 KGHSH and CDR2 LQKENI. The CDR3 is CASSPGLAGGFEQFF. DNA of the CDR3: TGTGCCAGCTCACCAGGACTAGCGGGGGGATTTGAGCAGTTCTTC. The full variable domain, completed using reference TRBV18 and TRBJ2-1, is NAGVMQNPRHLVRRRGQEARLRCSPMKGHSHVYWYRQLPEEGLKFMVYLQKENIIDESGMPKERFSAEFPKEGPSILRIQQVVRGDSAAYFCASSPGLAGGFEQFFGPGTRLTVL.

The chain carries TRBV5-1 and TRBJ1-2; D unclear. V was pared by 4 bases and J by 3 bases, with 7 bases between. From germline, CDR1 is SGHRS and CDR2 YFSETQ. This CDR3 has 12 amino acids. CDR3 in DNA: TGCGCCAGCAGCGACCTTGACTATGGCTACACCTTC. This codes for CASSDLDYGYTF. Based on the CDR3 plus reference TRBV5-1 and TRBJ1-2, the full variable domain is KAGVTQTPRYLIKTRGQQVTLSCSPISGHRSVSWYQQTPGQGLQFLFEYFSETQRNKGNFPGRFSGRQFSNSRSEMNVSTLELGDSALYLCASSDLDYGYTFGSGTRLTVV.

Here the CDR3 reads CASSPTGERQETQYF. The CDR3 nucleotides are TGTGCCAGCTCACCCACGGGGGAACGTCAAGAGACCCAGTACTTC. J is TRBJ2-5 and V is TRBV18; weak D call: TRBD2 (6 bases). Per germline, CDR1 KGHSH and CDR2 LQKENI. The germline V and J ends were trimmed by 3 bases and 2 bases, with 13 bases remaining between them. This CDR3 has 15 amino acids.

This clone was counted between two and nine times. This rearrangement joins TRBV5-1 to TRBJ2-7; 9 nucleotides line up with TRBD1. Unmatched junction bases numbered 7, after V lost 4 bases and J lost 5 bases. Germline loops: CDR1 SGHRS, CDR2 YFSETQ. The CDR3 runs 14 residues. Here the CDR3 reads CASSIDRGDDEQYF. The CDR3 region has the DNA TGCGCCAGCAGCATCGACAGGGGGGACGACGAGCAGTACTTC.